A selection of T cell receptor beta chains follows, all from one sample in a study of T cells in Graves' hyperthyroidism and ophthalmopathy. One entry per CDR3 protein results from TCRdb running MiXCR on the multiplex PCR reads. This table holds around 620,000 distinct CDR3 sequences, 14% found once. The sample comprised blood. The source of these receptors is a woman aged 18-30 years with Graves' ophthalmopathy. Each CDR3 is given with its conserved first and last residue. The D gene is left open where the match is weak. Rows give clone size only sometimes, using once, few, many, or a class for an expanded clone.

j_gene	abundance	d_gene	v_gene	CDR3nt	CDR3aa
TRBJ1-2	-	-	TRBV6-6	TGTGCCAGCAGTTACGTCCCCGGGGACCCTAACTATGGCTACACCTTC	CASSYVPGDPNYGYTF
TRBJ2-1	many	-	TRBV28	TGTGCCAGCAGTTTAGGTCTTCTACAGGGCTATGAGCAGTTCTTC	CASSLGLLQGYEQFF
TRBJ2-7	-	-	TRBV7-2	TGTGCCAGCAGCCAAGGTGGTCCTCTAACGTCCAGCTACAATGAGCAGTACTTC	CASSQGGPLTSSYNEQYF
TRBJ2-7	few	-	TRBV9	TGTGCCAGCAGCGTAGAACAGACCTCCTACGAGCAGTACTTC	CASSVEQTSYEQYF
TRBJ1-5	-	TRBD1	TRBV27	TGTGCCAGCAGTTTATCGGGGGGACAGTTAGGGCAGCCCCAGCATTTT	CASSLSGGQLGQPQHF
TRBJ2-3	many	-	TRBV20-1	TGCAGTGCTAGAGATAGACCAGATACGCAGTATTTT	CSARDRPDTQYF
TRBJ1-5	many	-	TRBV6-1	TGTGCCAGCAGTGAATATAGCCAGGTTAATCAGCCCCAGCATTTT	CASSEYSQVNQPQHF
TRBJ1-5	few	-	TRBV20-1	TGCAGTGCTAGTTTCCAGGACAATCAGCCCCAGCATTTT	CSASFQDNQPQHF
TRBJ2-7	-	TRBD1	TRBV28	TGTGCCAGCAGTTTATCGACAGGGTCTGGGTACGAGCAGTACTTC	CASSLSTGSGYEQYF
TRBJ2-1	many	-	TRBV14	TGTGCCAGCAGCCTTATTGGCCCCTACAATGAGCAGTTCTTC	CASSLIGPYNEQFF
TRBJ2-1	-	-	TRBV29-1	TGCAGCGTTGATTGGTCCAAAGGGGGGAGGGAGCAGTTCTTC	CSVDWSKGGREQFF
TRBJ1-1	many	-	TRBV20-1	TGCAGTGCTAGAGATGGCATCCAAGCTTTCTTT	CSARDGIQAFF
TRBJ2-7	many	-	TRBV11-2	TGTGCCAGCAGCTTAGAACTGGTGGACAGCTTTTACGAGCAGTACTTC	CASSLELVDSFYEQYF
TRBJ2-1	many	TRBD2	TRBV6-1	TGTGCCAGCAGGGGGACTAGCGGGAGAGTCGATGAGCAGTTCTTC	CASRGTSGRVDEQFF
TRBJ2-1	-	TRBD1	TRBV12-5	TGTGCTAGTGGTTTGTACGGACAGGGCAAGTTCTTC	CASGLYGQGKFF
TRBJ2-3	many	TRBD2	TRBV7-8	TGTGCCAGCAGCTTAGTCGCGTTTGAGGGAGGGAGCACAGATACGCAGTATTTT	CASSLVAFEGGSTDTQYF
TRBJ2-7	-	-	TRBV19	TGTGCCACCTCCCGGAGGTTCCCCTACGAGCAGTACTTC	CATSRRFPYEQYF
TRBJ2-7	many	TRBD1	TRBV20-1	TGCAGTGCTAGAGTAGGGACAGGGGTCTACGAGCAGTACTTC	CSARVGTGVYEQYF
TRBJ2-5	-	-	TRBV6-2/TRBV6-3	TGTGCCAGCAGTTACAGGGTTCGAGAGACCCAGTACTTC	CASSYRVRETQYF
TRBJ2-7	many	TRBD1	TRBV2	TGTGCCAGCAGTGAAGGGGACAGGGTGGCCGAGCAGTACTTC	CASSEGDRVAEQYF
TRBJ2-3	few	TRBD1	TRBV28	TGTGCCAGCAGGCAACAGGGGTTTCTCACAGATACGCAGTATTTT	CASRQQGFLTDTQYF
TRBJ1-5	many	-	TRBV20-1	TGCAGTGCTAGAGGATCGAAGGGAAGAGGGCATCAGCCCCAGCATTTT	CSARGSKGRGHQPQHF
TRBJ2-3	many	-	TRBV7-9	TGTGCCAGCAGCCCGAATACAGGGATGGATACGCAGTATTTT	CASSPNTGMDTQYF
TRBJ2-1	many	TRBD2	TRBV7-6	TGTGCCAGCAGCGGGAGCGGGAGGATCCACAATGAGCAGTTCTTC	CASSGSGRIHNEQFF
TRBJ2-6	few	-	TRBV6-1	TGTGCCAGCAGTCCCCGAGGGGGGGCCTTTGGGGCCAACGTCCTGACTTTC	CASSPRGGAFGANVLTF
TRBJ2-7	many	-	TRBV7-2	TGTGCCAGCAGCTCCCAAAGCGGAATTTTCTACGAGCAGTACTTC	CASSSQSGIFYEQYF
TRBJ2-1	many	-	TRBV5-1	TGCGCCAGCAGTTCCAATCGGGAAACCTACAATGAGCAGTTCTTC	CASSSNRETYNEQFF
TRBJ1-1	many	-	TRBV28	TGTGCCAGCAGTTTGGGGAGGGGAAGGTTGGTCACTGAAGCTTTCTTT	CASSLGRGRLVTEAFF
TRBJ1-2	many	-	TRBV6-1	TGTGCCAGCAGTGAAGCGCTCACCCGGGACGGAGCTAACTATGGCTACACCTTC	CASSEALTRDGANYGYTF
TRBJ2-3	many	TRBD2	TRBV12-3/TRBV12-4	TGTGCCAGCAGCTTTAGCGGGAACACAGATACGCAGTATTTT	CASSFSGNTDTQYF
TRBJ2-2	-	-	TRBV20-1	TGCAGTGCTAGAGTCGCAGGAACGAACACCGGGGAGCTGTTTTTT	CSARVAGTNTGELFF
TRBJ2-3	many	-	TRBV12-3/TRBV12-4	TGTGCCAGCACCTCCTCGGGGCGGGCGGGAGATACGCAGTATTTT	CASTSSGRAGDTQYF
TRBJ2-5	many	-	TRBV4-1	TGCGCCAGCAGCCAAGTGGGGGCCTCCCCCGAGACCCAGTACTTC	CASSQVGASPETQYF
TRBJ2-1	-	TRBD2	TRBV27	TGTGCCAGCACCCCAGGGACTAGCGGGACCTACAATGAGCAGTTCTTC	CASTPGTSGTYNEQFF
TRBJ2-3	many	-	TRBV18	TGTGCCAGCTCACCACCGGCCAGCGGGCCGGGCACAGATACGCAGTATTTT	CASSPPASGPGTDTQYF
TRBJ1-2	few	-	TRBV6-2/TRBV6-3	TGTGCCAGCAGTCCTACAACGGGACGGAGCTATGGCTACACCTTC	CASSPTTGRSYGYTF
TRBJ2-7	-	TRBD2	TRBV4-3	TGCGCCAGCAGCCAACGGACTAGCGGGAGTTCCTACGAGCAGTACTTC	CASSQRTSGSSYEQYF
TRBJ1-2	many	-	TRBV10-3	TGTGCCATCAGTGAAGGAGATTCCTATGGCTACACCTTC	CAISEGDSYGYTF
TRBJ2-4	many	-	TRBV5-5	TGTGCCAGCAGCTTGGGGGCATGGGCCAAAAACATTCAGTACTTC	CASSLGAWAKNIQYF
TRBJ2-7	few	TRBD1	TRBV5-5	TGTGCCAGCAGCTTTGGACAGGGCCCTCATTATATAGATTCGCAGTACTTC	CASSFGQGPHYIDSQYF
TRBJ2-3	few	-	TRBV6-2/TRBV6-3	TGTGCCAGCACCCCCCGGGGACTCTTCACAGATACGCAGTATTTT	CASTPRGLFTDTQYF
TRBJ1-5	many	-	TRBV5-5	TGTGCCAGCAGCTTGGCACAGGCCGGCAATCAGCCCCAGCATTTT	CASSLAQAGNQPQHF
TRBJ1-5	many	-	TRBV28	TGTGCCAGCAGTCCCAGGGGTTCGGTGAGCAATCAGCCCCAGCATTTT	CASSPRGSVSNQPQHF
TRBJ2-1	many	-	TRBV28	TGTGCCAGCAGTTTGAAGGGGGCCTACAATGAGCAGTTCTTC	CASSLKGAYNEQFF
TRBJ2-2	many	-	TRBV12-3/TRBV12-4	TGTGCCAGCAGCCGGTCTTCGAACACCGGGGAGCTGTTTTTT	CASSRSSNTGELFF
TRBJ1-1	many	-	TRBV25-1	TGTGCCAGCAGTGACCGTTTGGACACTGAAGCTTTCTTT	CASSDRLDTEAFF
TRBJ2-5	many	TRBD2	TRBV28	TGTGCCAGCAGTTTGGAAGCGGGAGGTCAAGAGACCCAGTACTTC	CASSLEAGGQETQYF
TRBJ2-1	many	-	TRBV18	TGTGCCAGCTCACCAAACGAGGGAGAGGCTGAGCAGTTCTTC	CASSPNEGEAEQFF
TRBJ2-7	-	TRBD1	TRBV15	TGTGCCACCAGCAGAGCCCCGGGACAGGGCACCTACGAGCAGTACTTC	CATSRAPGQGTYEQYF
TRBJ1-6	many	TRBD1	TRBV28	TGTGCCAGCAGTTTGATCGCAGGGGGCTCCTATAATTCACCCCTCCACTTT	CASSLIAGGSYNSPLHF
TRBJ2-2	-	-	TRBV24-1	TGTGCCACCAAAAAGGGAGGCACCGGGGAGCTGTTTTTT	CATKKGGTGELFF
TRBJ2-5	many	-	TRBV7-6	TGTGCCAGCAGCACCTCAGGGGGAAGGAGGGGAGAGACCCAGTACTTC	CASSTSGGRRGETQYF
TRBJ1-6	-	-	TRBV28	TGTGCCAGCAGTTCACCGATCCGGGATAATTCACCCCTCCACTTT	CASSSPIRDNSPLHF
TRBJ2-1	-	TRBD1	TRBV29-1	TGCAGCGTGGTATCAGGGGGCAATGAGCAGTTCTTC	CSVVSGGNEQFF